Listed below are T cell receptor beta chains from one sample, sequenced in a study of T cell responses to AZD1222 COVID-19 vaccine. This table comes from immunoSEQ multiplex PCR, and its TCRdb copy is limited to in-frame clones, with some not included. The sample records about 130,000 clones, about 91% being singletons. This specimen was peripheral blood, taken on day 0 of AZD1222 vaccination. Source of these receptors: an adult in good health. Each CDR3 is given with its conserved first and last residue. A D gene is named only where the DNA matches it firmly. Rows may omit the clone size; those that give it use once, few, many or a size class.

d_gene,j_gene,abundance,v_gene,CDR3nt,CDR3aa
TRBD1,TRBJ2-1,.,TRBV27,TGTGCCAGCAGAGGAGACAGGGGCCTCTACAATGAGCAGTTCTTC,CASRGDRGLYNEQFF
TRBD1,TRBJ2-5,.,TRBV5-6,TGTGCCAGCAGCTCAGGGGACAGGGGTGAGACCCAGTACTTC,CASSSGDRGETQYF
.,TRBJ1-1,.,TRBV5-5,TGTGCCAGCAGCCGCGCAGCGAACACTGAAGCTTTCTTT,CASSRAANTEAFF
.,TRBJ2-3,.,TRBV6-5,TGTGCCAGCAGTTACTCTCGACAGTACACAGATACGCAGTATTTT,CASSYSRQYTDTQYF
TRBD1,TRBJ2-1,.,TRBV7-6,TGTGCCAGCAGCTTAGGGGACAGGGCCTACAATGAGCAGTTCTTC,CASSLGDRAYNEQFF
.,TRBJ2-2,.,TRBV19,TGTGCCAGTAGTATTGTGGCCGGGGAGCTGTTTTTT,CASSIVAGELFF
.,TRBJ2-7,.,TRBV28,TGTGCCAGCAGTGAGCACAGGGACTCCTACGAGCAGTACTTC,CASSEHRDSYEQYF
TRBD1,TRBJ1-2,once,TRBV2,TGTGCCAGCAGTGGACAGGGGGACGGCTACACCTTC,CASSGQGDGYTF
TRBD2,TRBJ2-7,.,TRBV28,TGTGCCAGCAGGGGAAGCGGGGGGCTGTCCTACGAGCAGTACTTC,CASRGSGGLSYEQYF
TRBD2,TRBJ2-3,.,TRBV7-7,TGTGCTAGCAGCTTAGATCCAGCGGCGGGAGCAGATACGCAGTATTTT,CASSLDPAAGADTQYF
TRBD1,TRBJ1-1,once,TRBV19,TGTGCCAGTAACATACAGGGGGGCGATGAAGCTTTCTTT,CASNIQGGDEAFF
TRBD1,TRBJ2-1,.,TRBV5-1,TGCGCCAGCAGCTTGGGGACAGGGGCGCGCGGTGAGCAGTTCTTC,CASSLGTGARGEQFF
.,TRBJ2-7,.,TRBV4-2,TGTGCCAGCAGCCAAGTTCCGGACGGTGGGGTCGAGCAGTACTTC,CASSQVPDGGVEQYF
.,TRBJ2-7,once,TRBV29-1,TGCAGCGTTGAAGACGTGGACAGCGTATCCTACGAGCAGTACTTC,CSVEDVDSVSYEQYF
TRBD1,TRBJ1-4,.,TRBV28,TGTGCCAGCAGTGCCTACAGGGGACTTTGGGAAAAACTGTTTTTT,CASSAYRGLWEKLFF
.,TRBJ2-3,.,TRBV1,TGCACCAGCAGTTCATTCCGACAGAGGCTGGCAGATACGCAGTATTTT,CTSSSFRQRLADTQYF
.,TRBJ2-3,once,TRBV9,TGTGCCAGCAGCGTAGGGGATACGCAGTATTTT,CASSVGDTQYF
TRBD2,TRBJ2-3,.,TRBV5-1,TGCGCCAGCAGCCCAAGACTAGCCCCGAGCACAGATACGCAGTATTTT,CASSPRLAPSTDTQYF
.,TRBJ1-5,.,TRBV12-5,TGTGCTAGTGGTCCATCGGTCAGGGGAAGCAATCAGCCCCAGCATTTT,CASGPSVRGSNQPQHF
.,TRBJ1-4,.,TRBV7-2,TGTGCCAGCAGCTTAGTCGGTAGGGCAGGGGCGGGAGAAAAACTGTTTTTT,CASSLVGRAGAGEKLFF
TRBD1,TRBJ2-3,.,TRBV18,TGTGCCAGCTCACCACCGAGAGGGGGCGCGGGAGATACGCAGTATTTT,CASSPPRGGAGDTQYF
TRBD1,TRBJ1-1,.,TRBV18,TGTGCCAGCTCACGACAGGGTGGGAACACTGAAGCTTTCTTT,CASSRQGGNTEAFF
TRBD1,TRBJ1-1,.,TRBV2,TGTGCCAGCAGTCAACGACAGGGCGGAAGCACTGAAGCTTTCTTT,CASSQRQGGSTEAFF
TRBD1,TRBJ1-6,.,TRBV7-2,TGTGCCAGCAGCCGCACAGGGGTTTTTAATTCACCCCTCCACTTT,CASSRTGVFNSPLHF
.,TRBJ1-2,.,TRBV16,TGTGCCAGCAGCCAATCCCGACAGGTTGGCGAAGGCTACACCTTC,CASSQSRQVGEGYTF
.,TRBJ2-2,.,TRBV21-1,TGTGCCAGCAGCAACGACAGGGGATGGAACACCGGGGAGCTGTTTTTT,CASSNDRGWNTGELFF
.,TRBJ1-2,.,TRBV30,TGTGCCTGGAGTTCGGCCACGGGCTACACCTTC,CAWSSATGYTF
TRBD2,TRBJ2-5,.,TRBV10-3,TGTGCCATCAGTGAGTCTTCTCAAAGCGGGGTAGAGACCCAGTACTTC,CAISESSQSGVETQYF
.,TRBJ1-2,.,TRBV10-3,TGTGCCATCAGTGAAGCTCCAGGGGCTCACTATGGCTACACCTTC,CAISEAPGAHYGYTF
.,TRBJ2-7,.,TRBV9,TGTGCCAGCAGCGTAGGGCTCGCAGAATCCTACGAGCAGTACTTC,CASSVGLAESYEQYF
.,TRBJ1-2,.,TRBV6-2/TRBV6-3,TGTGCCAGCAGTTACGGTGGTTGGGGCGGAGCGGACTATGGCTACACCTTC,CASSYGGWGGADYGYTF
.,TRBJ2-2,.,TRBV10-3,TGTGCCGTCAAAAACACCGGGGAGCTGTTTTTT,CAVKNTGELFF
.,TRBJ2-1,.,TRBV6-2/TRBV6-3,TGTGCCAGCAGTTACGGCTTGAGGCCCTCGAGGGATGAGCAGTTCTTC,CASSYGLRPSRDEQFF
.,TRBJ1-2,.,TRBV4-1,TGCGCCAGCAGCCAAGATTTTGCCGTGGGGGGATATGGCTACACCTTC,CASSQDFAVGGYGYTF
TRBD1,TRBJ1-1,.,TRBV28,TGTGCCAGCAGTTCAAACAGGGGATGGAACACTGAAGCTTTCTTT,CASSSNRGWNTEAFF
TRBD2,TRBJ2-1,.,TRBV5-1,TGCGCCAGCAGCTTGGGGGTAGCGGGGGCGGGTGAGCAGTTCTTC,CASSLGVAGAGEQFF
TRBD2,TRBJ2-7,.,TRBV5-6,TGTGCCAGCAGCTCCCTAGGTAGCGGGGGCCCCTACGAGCAGTACTTC,CASSSLGSGGPYEQYF
.,TRBJ2-1,.,TRBV4-2,TGTGCCAGCAGCCAAGAACCCGGGTCCCTTGAGCAGTTCTTC,CASSQEPGSLEQFF
.,TRBJ1-1,.,TRBV7-7,TGTGCTAGCAGCTTATTGAACACTGAAGCTTTCTTT,CASSLLNTEAFF
.,TRBJ2-7,.,TRBV28,TGTGCCAGCAGTCCGGGACATATATTCTACGAGCAGTACTTC,CASSPGHIFYEQYF
.,TRBJ1-1,.,TRBV19,TGTGCCAGTAGTATTCGGGGGGCAGGGACGCGAGCTTTCTTT,CASSIRGAGTRAFF
.,TRBJ1-2,.,TRBV6-5,TGTGCCAGCAGGGCAGGGTTCTCCCTTAACTATGGCTACACCTTC,CASRAGFSLNYGYTF
.,TRBJ1-6,once,TRBV12-5,TGTGCTAGTGGTTCCACAGGTAGCTCCTATAATTCACCCCTCCACTTT,CASGSTGSSYNSPLHF
.,TRBJ2-1,.,TRBV7-2,TGTGCCAGCAGCTTAACCGGGCGTACCTACAATGAGCAGTTCTTC,CASSLTGRTYNEQFF
.,TRBJ2-7,.,TRBV7-9,TGTGCCAGCAGCTCCCGGGACTACGAGCAGTACTTC,CASSSRDYEQYF
.,TRBJ2-7,few,TRBV11-2,TGTGCCAGCAGCTTAGCTAGCCAGACCTACGAGCAGTACTTC,CASSLASQTYEQYF
TRBD1,TRBJ1-1,.,TRBV7-9,TGTGCCAGCAGCTTACAGGGGGTTAGCACTGAAGCTTTCTTT,CASSLQGVSTEAFF
TRBD2,TRBJ2-2,.,TRBV11-2,TGTGCCAGCAGCTTAGGGGCTAGCGGGGTGAACACCGGGGAGCTGTTTTTT,CASSLGASGVNTGELFF
TRBD1,TRBJ1-6,.,TRBV12-3/TRBV12-4,TGTGCCAGCAGCCCGACAGGGGATTCACCCCTCCACTTT,CASSPTGDSPLHF
.,TRBJ1-6,once,TRBV14,TGTGCCAGCAGCCTCCTAGGGTCTTCAGGCTCACCCCTCCACTTT,CASSLLGSSGSPLHF
TRBD1,TRBJ1-1,.,TRBV5-4,TGTGCCAGCAGCTCGGGACAGGGTACGCACACTGAAGCTTTCTTT,CASSSGQGTHTEAFF
TRBD1,TRBJ2-7,.,TRBV30,TGTGCCTGGAGTGTGAAGGGGGCAGTTGGCGAGCAGTACTTC,CAWSVKGAVGEQYF
.,TRBJ1-6,.,TRBV28,TGTGCCAGCACCCAATTACGTTCACCCCTCCACTTT,CASTQLRSPLHF
.,TRBJ1-1,.,TRBV11-3,TGTGCCAGCAGCAGTTTGAGGGGGAACACTGAAGCTTTCTTT,CASSSLRGNTEAFF
.,TRBJ2-2,once,TRBV7-3,TGTGCCAGCAGCGCGCCATTCACCGGGGAGCTGTTTTTT,CASSAPFTGELFF
.,TRBJ2-7,.,TRBV10-3,TGTGCCATCAGTGAGTCTGACGACACAAGTTACGAGCAGTACTTC,CAISESDDTSYEQYF